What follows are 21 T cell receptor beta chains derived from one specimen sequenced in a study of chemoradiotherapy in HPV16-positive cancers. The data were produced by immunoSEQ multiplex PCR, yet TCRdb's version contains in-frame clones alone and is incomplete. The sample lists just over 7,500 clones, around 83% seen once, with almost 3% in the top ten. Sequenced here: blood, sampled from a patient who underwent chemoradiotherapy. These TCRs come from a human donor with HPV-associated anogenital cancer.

The CDR3: CASSIWTGGNEQFF. CDR3 nucleotide sequence: TGTGCCAGCAGCATTTGGACAGGGGGCAATGAGCAGTTCTTC. The chain joins TRBV7-9 to TRBJ2-1, with 10 bases identical to TRBD1. CDR1 SEHNR and CDR2 FQNEAQ come from the germline V gene (reference sequence). J was trimmed by 6 bases and V by 5 bases; bases with no gene match: 4. There are 14 residues in the CDR3.

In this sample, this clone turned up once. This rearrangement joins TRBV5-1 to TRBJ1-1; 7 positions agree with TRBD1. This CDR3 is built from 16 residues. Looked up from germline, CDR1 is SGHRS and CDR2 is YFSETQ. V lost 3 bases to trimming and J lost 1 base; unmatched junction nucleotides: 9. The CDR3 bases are TGCGCCAGCAGCTGGGGACCCGGGACAGAGAACACTGAAGCTTTCTTT. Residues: CASSWGPGTENTEAFF.

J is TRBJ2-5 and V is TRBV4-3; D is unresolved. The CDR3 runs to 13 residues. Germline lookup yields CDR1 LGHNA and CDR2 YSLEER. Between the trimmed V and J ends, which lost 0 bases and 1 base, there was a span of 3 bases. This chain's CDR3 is CASSQDPQETQYF. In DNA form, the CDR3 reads TGCGCCAGCAGCCAAGATCCCCAAGAGACCCAGTACTTC.

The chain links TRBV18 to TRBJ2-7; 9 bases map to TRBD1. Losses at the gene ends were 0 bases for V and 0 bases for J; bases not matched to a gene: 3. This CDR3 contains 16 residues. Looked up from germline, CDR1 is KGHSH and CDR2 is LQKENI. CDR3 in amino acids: CASSPPPGQGSYEQYF. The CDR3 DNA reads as TGTGCCAGCTCACCACCTCCGGGACAGGGCTCCTACGAGCAGTACTTC. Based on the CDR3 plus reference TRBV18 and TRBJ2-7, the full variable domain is NAGVMQNPRHLVRRRGQEARLRCSPMKGHSHVYWYRQLPEEGLKFMVYLQKENIIDESGMPKERFSAEFPKEGPSILRIQQVVRGDSAAYFCASSPPPGQGSYEQYFGPGTRLTVT.

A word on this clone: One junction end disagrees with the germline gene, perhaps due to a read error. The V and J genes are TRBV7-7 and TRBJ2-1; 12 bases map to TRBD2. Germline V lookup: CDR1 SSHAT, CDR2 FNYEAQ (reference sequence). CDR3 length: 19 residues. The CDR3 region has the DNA TGTGCTAGCAGCTTAGCCCCGCATCAGACTAGCGGGGGAAGGGATGAGCAGTTCTTC. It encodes CASSLAPHQTSGGRDEQFF.

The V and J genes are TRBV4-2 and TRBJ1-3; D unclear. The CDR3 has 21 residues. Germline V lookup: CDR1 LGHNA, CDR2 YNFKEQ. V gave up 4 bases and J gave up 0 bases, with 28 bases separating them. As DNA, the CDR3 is TGTGCCAGCAGCCGGAACGGCGGCTTCGAGGGCCGAACCGGCTCTGGAAACACCATATATTTT. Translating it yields CASSRNGGFEGRTGSGNTIYF.

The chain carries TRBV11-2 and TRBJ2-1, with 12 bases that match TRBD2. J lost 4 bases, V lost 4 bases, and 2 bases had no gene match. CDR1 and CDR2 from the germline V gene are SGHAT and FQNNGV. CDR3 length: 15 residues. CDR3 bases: TGTGCCAGCAGCTGGACTAGCGGGGAATACAATGAGCAGTTCTTC. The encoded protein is CASSWTSGEYNEQFF.

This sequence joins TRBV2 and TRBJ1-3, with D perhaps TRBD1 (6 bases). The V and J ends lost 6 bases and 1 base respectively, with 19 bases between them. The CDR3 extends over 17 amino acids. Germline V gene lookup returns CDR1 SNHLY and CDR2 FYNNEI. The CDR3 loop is CASSDGTPVGSGNTIYF. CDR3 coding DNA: TGTGCCAGCAGCGACGGGACACCGGTCGGGTCTGGAAACACCATATATTTT.

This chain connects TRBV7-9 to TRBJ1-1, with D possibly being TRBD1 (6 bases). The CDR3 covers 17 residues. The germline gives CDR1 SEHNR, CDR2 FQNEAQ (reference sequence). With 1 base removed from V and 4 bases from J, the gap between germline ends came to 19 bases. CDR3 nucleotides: TGTGCCAGCAGCTTAGGCATAGGTTCTGGAGGGGGCACTGAAGCTTTCTTT. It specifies CASSLGIGSGGGTEAFF.

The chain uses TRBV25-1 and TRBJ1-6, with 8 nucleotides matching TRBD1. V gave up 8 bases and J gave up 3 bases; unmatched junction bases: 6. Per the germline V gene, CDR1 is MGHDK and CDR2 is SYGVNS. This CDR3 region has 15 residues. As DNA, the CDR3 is TGTGCCAGCCACAGGGGGGAAATCTATAATTCACCCCTCCACTTT. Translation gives CASHRGEIYNSPLHF. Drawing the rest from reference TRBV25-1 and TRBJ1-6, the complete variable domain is EADIYQTPRYLVIGTGKKITLECSQTMGHDKMYWYQQDPGMELHLIHYSYGVNSTEKGDLSSESTVSRIRTEHFPLTLESARPSHTSQYLCASHRGEIYNSPLHFGNGTRLTVT.

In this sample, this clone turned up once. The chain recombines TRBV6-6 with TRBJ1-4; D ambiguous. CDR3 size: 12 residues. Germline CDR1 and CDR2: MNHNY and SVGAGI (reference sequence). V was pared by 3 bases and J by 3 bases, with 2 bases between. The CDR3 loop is CASSYPNEKLFF. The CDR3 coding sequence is TGTGCCAGCAGTTATCCTAATGAAAAACTGTTTTTT.

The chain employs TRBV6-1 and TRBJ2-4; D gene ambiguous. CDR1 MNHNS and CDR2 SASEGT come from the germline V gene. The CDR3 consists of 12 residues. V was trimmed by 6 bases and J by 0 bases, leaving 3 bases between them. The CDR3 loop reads CASSLAKNIQYF. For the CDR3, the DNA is TGTGCCAGCAGCCTAGCCAAAAACATTCAGTACTTC.

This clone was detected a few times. The CDR3 spells CASSPLRGAGINTIYF. The CDR3 DNA sequence: TGTGCCAGCTCACCACTCCGAGGGGCTGGGATAAACACCATATATTTT. V and J are TRBV18 and TRBJ1-3, with D possibly matching TRBD1 (5 bases). Trimming took 1 base from V and 6 from J, leaving 16 bases between them. The CDR3 contains 16 residues. Germline lookup yields CDR1 KGHSH and CDR2 LQKENI.

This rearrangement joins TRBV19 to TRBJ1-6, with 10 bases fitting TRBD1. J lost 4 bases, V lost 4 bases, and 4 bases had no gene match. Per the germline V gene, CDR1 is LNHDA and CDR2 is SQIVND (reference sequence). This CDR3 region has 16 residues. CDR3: CASSTGDRGYNSPLHF. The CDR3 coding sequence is TGTGCCAGTAGTACTGGGGACAGGGGATATAATTCACCCCTCCACTTT.

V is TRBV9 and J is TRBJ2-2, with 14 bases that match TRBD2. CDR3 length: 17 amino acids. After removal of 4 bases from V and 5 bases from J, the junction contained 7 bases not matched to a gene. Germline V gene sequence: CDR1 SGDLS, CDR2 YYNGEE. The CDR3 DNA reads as TGTGCCAGCAGCCCTCACGGACTAGCGGGAGGTACCGGGGAGCTGTTTTTT. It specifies CASSPHGLAGGTGELFF.

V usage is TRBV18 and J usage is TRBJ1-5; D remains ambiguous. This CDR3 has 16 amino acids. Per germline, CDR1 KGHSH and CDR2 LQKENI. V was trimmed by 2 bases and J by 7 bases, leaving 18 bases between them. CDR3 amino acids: CASSPETASRPQPQHF. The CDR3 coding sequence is TGTGCCAGCTCACCAGAAACAGCCAGCCGACCCCAGCCCCAGCATTTT.

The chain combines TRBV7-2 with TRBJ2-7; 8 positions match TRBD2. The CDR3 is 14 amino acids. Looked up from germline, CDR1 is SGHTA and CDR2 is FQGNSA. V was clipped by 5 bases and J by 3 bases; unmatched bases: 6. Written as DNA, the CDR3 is TGTGCCAGCAGCCCCGTAGCGGGATTCTACGAGCAGTACTTC. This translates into CASSPVAGFYEQYF.

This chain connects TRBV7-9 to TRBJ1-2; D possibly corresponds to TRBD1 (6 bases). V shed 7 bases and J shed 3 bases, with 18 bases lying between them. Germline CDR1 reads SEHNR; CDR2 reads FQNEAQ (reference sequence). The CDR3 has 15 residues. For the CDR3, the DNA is TGTGCCAGCACCCTATTCGGGGGCGAAGACTATGGCTACACCTTC. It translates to CASTLFGGEDYGYTF.

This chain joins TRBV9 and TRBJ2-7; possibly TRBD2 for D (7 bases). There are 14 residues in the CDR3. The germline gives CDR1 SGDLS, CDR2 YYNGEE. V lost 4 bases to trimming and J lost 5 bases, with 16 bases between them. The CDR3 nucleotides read TGTGCCAGCAGCCCAGGAGGGGGGGAACACGAGCAGTACTTC. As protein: CASSPGGGEHEQYF.

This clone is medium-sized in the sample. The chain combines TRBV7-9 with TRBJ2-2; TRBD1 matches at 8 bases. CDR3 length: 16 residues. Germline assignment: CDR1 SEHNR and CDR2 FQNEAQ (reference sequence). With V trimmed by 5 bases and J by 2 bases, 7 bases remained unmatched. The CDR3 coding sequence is TGTGCCAGCAGCGGAAGACAGGGGACAAACACCGGGGAGCTGTTTTTT. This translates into CASSGRQGTNTGELFF.

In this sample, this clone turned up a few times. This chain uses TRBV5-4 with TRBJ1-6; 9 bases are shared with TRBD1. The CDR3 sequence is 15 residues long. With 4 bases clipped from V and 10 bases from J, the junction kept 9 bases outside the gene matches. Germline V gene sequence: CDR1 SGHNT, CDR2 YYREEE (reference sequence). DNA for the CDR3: TGTGCCAGCAGCCTGGAGGGACAGGGACGCTCACCCCTCCACTTT. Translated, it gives CASSLEGQGRSPLHF. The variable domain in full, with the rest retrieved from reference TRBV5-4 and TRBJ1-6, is ETGVTQSPTHLIKTRGQQVTLRCSSQSGHNTVSWYQQALGQGPQFIFQYYREEENGRGNFPPRFSGLQFPNYSSELNVNALELDDSALYLCASSLEGQGRSPLHFGNGTRLTVT.